Listed below are T cell receptor beta chains from one sample, sequenced in a study of OX40 agonist ivuxolimab in advanced cancers. The table came from immunoSEQ multiplex PCR; TCRdb's copy has only in-frame clones and leaves some out. In the table there are nearly 25,000 clones, around 73% of which are singletons. The input for sequencing was CD4+ or CD8+ T cells sorted from blood, taken in a trial of the OX40 agonist ivuxolimab. These receptors were taken from an adult with an advanced solid tumor such as melanoma, head and neck, liver or kidney cancer. Both conserved end residues are trimmed from each CDR3.

TRBJ1-5	TRBV21-1	ASSTGGGLNQPQH
TRBJ1-3	TRBV5-1	ASSLAQGSGNTIY
TRBJ2-3	TRBV28	ASSQTNSDTQY
TRBJ2-3	TRBV7-2	ASSAQGAGGGTQY
TRBJ2-1	TRBV7-7	ASSLGVLYNEQF
TRBJ1-6	TRBV30	AWTAGRNSPLH
TRBJ2-7	TRBV7-8	ASGAGGRAHEQY
TRBJ1-1	TRBV6-5	ASRPPRGENTEAF
TRBJ2-4	TRBV5-4	ASSFGGVKNIQY
TRBJ2-7	TRBV19	ASSAGTNYEQY